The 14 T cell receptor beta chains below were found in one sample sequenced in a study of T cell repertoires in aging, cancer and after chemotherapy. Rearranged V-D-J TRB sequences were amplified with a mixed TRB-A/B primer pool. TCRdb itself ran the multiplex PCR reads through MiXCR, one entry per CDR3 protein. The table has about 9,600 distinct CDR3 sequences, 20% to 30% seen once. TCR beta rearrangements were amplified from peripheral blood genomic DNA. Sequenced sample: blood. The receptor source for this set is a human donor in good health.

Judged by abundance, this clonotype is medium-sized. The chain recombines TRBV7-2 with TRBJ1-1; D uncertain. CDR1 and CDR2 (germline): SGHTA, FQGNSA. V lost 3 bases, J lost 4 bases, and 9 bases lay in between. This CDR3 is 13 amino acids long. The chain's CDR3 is CASSLNAGTEAFF. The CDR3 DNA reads TGTGCCAGCAGCTTGAACGCGGGCACTGAAGCTTTCTTT.

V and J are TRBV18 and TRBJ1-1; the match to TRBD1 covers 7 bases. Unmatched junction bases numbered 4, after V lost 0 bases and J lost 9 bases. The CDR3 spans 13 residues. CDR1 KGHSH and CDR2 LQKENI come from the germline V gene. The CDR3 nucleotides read TGTGCCAGCTCACCACCTCAGACAGGGAAAGCTTTCTTT. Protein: CASSPPQTGKAFF.

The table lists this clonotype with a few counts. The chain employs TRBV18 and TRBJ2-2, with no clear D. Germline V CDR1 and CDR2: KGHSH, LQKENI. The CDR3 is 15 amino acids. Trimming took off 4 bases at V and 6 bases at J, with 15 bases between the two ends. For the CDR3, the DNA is TGTGCCAGCTCACTCGACGGACCAGAGTCCGGGGAGCTGTTTTTT. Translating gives CASSLDGPESGELFF.

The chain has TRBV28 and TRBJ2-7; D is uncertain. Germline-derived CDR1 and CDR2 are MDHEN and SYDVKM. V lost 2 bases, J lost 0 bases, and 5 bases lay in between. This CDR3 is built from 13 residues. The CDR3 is CASSLLFSYEQYF. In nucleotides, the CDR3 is TGTGCCAGCAGTTTACTTTTCTCCTACGAGCAGTACTTC.

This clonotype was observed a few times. The CDR3 protein is CASSFMSNQPQHF. The DNA of the CDR3 is TGTGCCAGCAGTTTTATGAGCAATCAGCCCCAGCATTTT. The chain carries TRBV27 and TRBJ1-5; unclear D gene. This CDR3 is built from 13 residues. CDR1 is MNHEY, CDR2 SMNVEV, per germline (reference sequence). Between the trimmed V and J ends, which lost 3 bases and 1 base, there was a span of 4 bases.

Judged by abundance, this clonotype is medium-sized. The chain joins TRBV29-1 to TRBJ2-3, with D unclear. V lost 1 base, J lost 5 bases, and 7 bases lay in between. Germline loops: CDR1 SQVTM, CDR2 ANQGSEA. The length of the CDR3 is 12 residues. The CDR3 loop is CSVEGLEDTQYF. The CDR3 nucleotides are TGCAGCGTTGAAGGGCTTGAAGATACGCAGTATTTT.

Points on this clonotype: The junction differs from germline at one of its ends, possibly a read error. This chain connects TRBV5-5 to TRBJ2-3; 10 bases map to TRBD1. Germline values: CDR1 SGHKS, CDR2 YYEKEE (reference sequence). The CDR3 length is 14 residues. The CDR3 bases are TGCGCCAGCAGCTGGACAGGGGGGGGAGATACGCAGTATTTT. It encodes CASSWTGGGDTQYF.

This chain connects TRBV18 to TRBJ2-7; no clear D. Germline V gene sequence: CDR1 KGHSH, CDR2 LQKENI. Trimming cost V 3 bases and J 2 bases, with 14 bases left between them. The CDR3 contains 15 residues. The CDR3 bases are TGTGCCAGCTCACCCTCGGACGGAAGACCCTACGAGCAGTACTTC. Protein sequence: CASSPSDGRPYEQYF.

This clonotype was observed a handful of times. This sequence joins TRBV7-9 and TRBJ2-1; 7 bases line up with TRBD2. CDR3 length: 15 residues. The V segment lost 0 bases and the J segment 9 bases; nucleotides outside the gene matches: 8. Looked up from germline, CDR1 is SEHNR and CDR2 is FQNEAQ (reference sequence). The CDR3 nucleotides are TGTGCCAGCAGCTTAGCTTCGGCGGGAGTTGCTGAGCAGTTCTTC. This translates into CASSLASAGVAEQFF.

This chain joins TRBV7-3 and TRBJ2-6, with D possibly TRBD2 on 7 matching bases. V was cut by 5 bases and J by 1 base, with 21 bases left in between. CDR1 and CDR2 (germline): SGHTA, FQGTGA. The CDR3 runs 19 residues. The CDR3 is CASSPIGGALGSGANVLTF. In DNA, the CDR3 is TGTGCCAGCAGCCCGATTGGGGGGGCTCTAGGATCTGGGGCCAACGTCCTGACTTTC.

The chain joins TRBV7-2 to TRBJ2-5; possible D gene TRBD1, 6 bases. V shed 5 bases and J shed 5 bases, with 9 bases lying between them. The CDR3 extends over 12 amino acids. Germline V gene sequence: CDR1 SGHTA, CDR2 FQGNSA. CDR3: CASSLRGETQYF. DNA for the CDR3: TGTGCCAGCAGCCTAAGGGGGGAGACCCAGTACTTC.

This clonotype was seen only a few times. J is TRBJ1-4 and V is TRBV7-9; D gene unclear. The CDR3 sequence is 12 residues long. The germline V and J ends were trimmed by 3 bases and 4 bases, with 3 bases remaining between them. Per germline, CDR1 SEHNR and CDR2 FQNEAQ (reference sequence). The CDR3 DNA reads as TGTGCCAGCAGCTTTAATAATGAAAAACTGTTTTTT. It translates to CASSFNNEKLFF.

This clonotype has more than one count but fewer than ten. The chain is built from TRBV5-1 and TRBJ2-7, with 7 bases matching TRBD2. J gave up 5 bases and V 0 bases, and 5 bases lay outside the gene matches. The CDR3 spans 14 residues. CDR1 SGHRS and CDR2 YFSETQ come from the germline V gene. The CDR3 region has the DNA TGCGCCAGCAGCTTGGGGGTGCGGGAGAACGAGCAGTACTTC. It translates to CASSLGVRENEQYF.

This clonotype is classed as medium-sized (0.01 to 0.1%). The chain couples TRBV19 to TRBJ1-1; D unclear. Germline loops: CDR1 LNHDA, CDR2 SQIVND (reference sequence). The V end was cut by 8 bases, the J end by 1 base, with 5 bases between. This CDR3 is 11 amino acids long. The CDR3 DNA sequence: TGTGCCAGTCTCAAGAACACTGAAGCTTTCTTT. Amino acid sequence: CASLKNTEAFF.